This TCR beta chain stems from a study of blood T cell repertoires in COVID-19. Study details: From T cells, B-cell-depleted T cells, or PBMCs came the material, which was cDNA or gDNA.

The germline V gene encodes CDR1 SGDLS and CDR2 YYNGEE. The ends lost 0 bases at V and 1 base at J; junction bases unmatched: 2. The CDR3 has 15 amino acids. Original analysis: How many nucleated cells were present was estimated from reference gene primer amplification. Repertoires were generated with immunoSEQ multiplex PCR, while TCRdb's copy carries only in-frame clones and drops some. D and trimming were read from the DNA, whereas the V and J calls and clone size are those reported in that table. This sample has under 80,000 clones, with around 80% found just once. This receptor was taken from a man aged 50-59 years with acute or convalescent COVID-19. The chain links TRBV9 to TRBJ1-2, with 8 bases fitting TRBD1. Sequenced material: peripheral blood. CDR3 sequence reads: CASSVGQGINYGYTF. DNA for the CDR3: TGTGCCAGCAGCGTAGGACAGGGGATTAACTATGGCTACACCTTC.